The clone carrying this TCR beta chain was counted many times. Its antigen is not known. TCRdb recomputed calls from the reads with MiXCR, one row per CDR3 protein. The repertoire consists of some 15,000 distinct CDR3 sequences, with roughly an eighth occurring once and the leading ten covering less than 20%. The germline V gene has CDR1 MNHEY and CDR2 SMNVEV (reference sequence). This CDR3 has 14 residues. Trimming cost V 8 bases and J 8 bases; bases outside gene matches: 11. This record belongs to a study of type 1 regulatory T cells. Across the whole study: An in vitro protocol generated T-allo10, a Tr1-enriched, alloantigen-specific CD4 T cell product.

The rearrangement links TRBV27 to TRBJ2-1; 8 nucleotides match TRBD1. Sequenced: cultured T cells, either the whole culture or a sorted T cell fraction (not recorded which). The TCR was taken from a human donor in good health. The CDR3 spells CASGGGQGAHEQFF. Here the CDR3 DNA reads TGTGCCAGCGGTGGGGGGCAGGGGGCTCATGAGCAGTTCTTC.